Listed below are T cell receptor beta chains from one sample, sequenced in a study of identical twins. TCRdb used MiXCR to reprocess the 5' RACE reads, holding one entry per CDR3 protein. This sample has about 690,000 distinct CDR3 sequences, with approximately 6.1% found just once. Sequencing was performed on naive T cells sorted from blood. These receptors were obtained from a man between 18 and 35 years old in good health. Both conserved end residues are part of each CDR3. Each record gives: V gene, clone size, J gene, D gene, CDR3 DNA, CDR3 protein. D genes are given only for firm matches. Clone size is not always given. Where it is, it says once, few, many or a class for expanded clones.

v_gene: TRBV3-1; abundance: NA; j_gene: TRBJ2-5; d_gene: TRBD2; CDR3nt: TGTGCCAGCAGCCCATCTAGCGGGAGGGACAAAGAGACCCAGTACTTC; CDR3aa: CASSPSSGRDKETQYF
v_gene: TRBV4-1; abundance: many; j_gene: TRBJ2-3; d_gene: TRBD2; CDR3nt: TGCGCCAGCAGCCAAGTGGTAGCGGGAGGTTTAGCAGATACGCAGTATTTT; CDR3aa: CASSQVVAGGLADTQYF
v_gene: TRBV27; abundance: many; j_gene: TRBJ2-1; d_gene: TRBD1; CDR3nt: TGTGCCAGCAGCCGAGGACAGGGGCCTTACAATGAGCAGTTCTTC; CDR3aa: CASSRGQGPYNEQFF
v_gene: TRBV6-4; abundance: NA; j_gene: TRBJ2-5; d_gene: TRBD2; CDR3nt: TGTGCCAGCAGTGAAACTAGCGGGAGTGCAGAGACCCAGTACTTC; CDR3aa: CASSETSGSAETQYF
v_gene: TRBV9; abundance: NA; j_gene: TRBJ2-2; d_gene: NA; CDR3nt: TGTGCCAGCAGCGTAGGTGGTAGTATACCCGGGGAGCTGTTTTTT; CDR3aa: CASSVGGSIPGELFF
v_gene: TRBV4-1; abundance: few; j_gene: TRBJ2-2; d_gene: NA; CDR3nt: TGCGCCAGCAGTTCCTTACGGCTACGGAACACCGGGGAGCTGTTTTTT; CDR3aa: CASSSLRLRNTGELFF
v_gene: TRBV28; abundance: many; j_gene: TRBJ2-7; d_gene: NA; CDR3nt: TGTGCCAGCAGTTTAGGACAATCTCCCTACGAGCAGTACTTC; CDR3aa: CASSLGQSPYEQYF
v_gene: TRBV7-2; abundance: many; j_gene: TRBJ1-5; d_gene: NA; CDR3nt: TGTGCCAGCAGCACTGGACACAACGATCAGCCCCAGCATTTT; CDR3aa: CASSTGHNDQPQHF
v_gene: TRBV5-1; abundance: many; j_gene: TRBJ1-1; d_gene: NA; CDR3nt: TGCGCCAGCGCCCGGGAGGGAGGCACTGAAGCTTTCTTT; CDR3aa: CASAREGGTEAFF
v_gene: TRBV5-1; abundance: NA; j_gene: TRBJ1-2; d_gene: NA; CDR3nt: TGCGCCAGCAGCACCGGAGCCGGGGACGGCTATGGCTACACCTTC; CDR3aa: CASSTGAGDGYGYTF
v_gene: TRBV15; abundance: many; j_gene: TRBJ2-4; d_gene: TRBD2; CDR3nt: TGTGCCACCAGCAGAGGCAGAGAGCGGGAGACCAAAAACATTCAGTACTTC; CDR3aa: CATSRGRERETKNIQYF
v_gene: TRBV5-6; abundance: few; j_gene: TRBJ2-1; d_gene: NA; CDR3nt: TGTGCCAGCAGCCGTGGCCCGCGGTCGGGCAATGAGCAGTTCTTC; CDR3aa: CASSRGPRSGNEQFF
v_gene: TRBV24-1; abundance: few; j_gene: TRBJ2-3; d_gene: TRBD1; CDR3nt: TGTGCCACCACCCCGGGACAGGGGGCAGATACGCAGTATTTT; CDR3aa: CATTPGQGADTQYF
v_gene: TRBV12-3/TRBV12-4; abundance: few; j_gene: TRBJ1-2; d_gene: TRBD1; CDR3nt: TGTGCCAGCAGTCCCGGAGGGGGCAGTGGTATCTATGGCTACACCTTC; CDR3aa: CASSPGGGSGIYGYTF
v_gene: TRBV15; abundance: many; j_gene: TRBJ2-1; d_gene: NA; CDR3nt: TGTGCCACCAGCAGAGATGGAGTAGCTGGTAATGAGCAGTTCTTC; CDR3aa: CATSRDGVAGNEQFF
v_gene: TRBV10-3; abundance: few; j_gene: TRBJ1-1; d_gene: NA; CDR3nt: TGTGCCATCAGTGAACCGCTTAGGGACACTGAAGCTTTCTTT; CDR3aa: CAISEPLRDTEAFF
v_gene: TRBV5-4; abundance: many; j_gene: TRBJ2-1; d_gene: NA; CDR3nt: TGTGCCAGCAGCTTGTTTCGCGTAACGTCTAGGTATAGCTCCTACAATGAGCAGTTCTTC; CDR3aa: CASSLFRVTSRYSSYNEQFF
v_gene: TRBV11-2; abundance: many; j_gene: TRBJ2-1; d_gene: TRBD2; CDR3nt: TGTGCCAGCAGCTTTACTCAAACTAGCGGTCCCTACAATGAGCAGTTCTTC; CDR3aa: CASSFTQTSGPYNEQFF
v_gene: TRBV12-3/TRBV12-4; abundance: many; j_gene: TRBJ2-1; d_gene: NA; CDR3nt: TGTGCCAGCAGTTTATTCGGGCTAGCGAACAATGAGCAGTTCTTC; CDR3aa: CASSLFGLANNEQFF
v_gene: TRBV18; abundance: many; j_gene: TRBJ2-2; d_gene: TRBD2; CDR3nt: TGTGCCAGCTCACAAAATCGGGAGGTTTCCACCGGGGAGCTGTTTTTT; CDR3aa: CASSQNREVSTGELFF
v_gene: TRBV10-3; abundance: NA; j_gene: TRBJ1-4; d_gene: NA; CDR3nt: TGTGCCATCAGTGCATCGGGGAGAGGGGAAAAACTGTTTTTT; CDR3aa: CAISASGRGEKLFF
v_gene: TRBV12-3/TRBV12-4; abundance: NA; j_gene: TRBJ2-3; d_gene: NA; CDR3nt: TGTGCCAGCGCGATCACGTACGGCACAGATACGCAGTATTTT; CDR3aa: CASAITYGTDTQYF
v_gene: TRBV20-1; abundance: many; j_gene: TRBJ2-2; d_gene: NA; CDR3nt: TGCAGTGCTTCGGACTATCCAACGAACACCGGGGAGCTGTTTTTT; CDR3aa: CSASDYPTNTGELFF
v_gene: TRBV10-3; abundance: NA; j_gene: TRBJ2-7; d_gene: NA; CDR3nt: TGTGCCAACGCCCGGGACGCTAGGGGCGAGCAGTACTTC; CDR3aa: CANARDARGEQYF
v_gene: TRBV20-1; abundance: many; j_gene: TRBJ2-7; d_gene: TRBD2; CDR3nt: TGCAGTGCTATCTCCGGGACTAGCGGCCACGAGCAGTACTTC; CDR3aa: CSAISGTSGHEQYF
v_gene: TRBV24-1; abundance: NA; j_gene: TRBJ2-3; d_gene: NA; CDR3nt: TGTGCCACGAGCAACGGGGCGCCAATCACAGATACGCAGTATTTT; CDR3aa: CATSNGAPITDTQYF
v_gene: TRBV20-1; abundance: NA; j_gene: TRBJ1-5; d_gene: TRBD1; CDR3nt: TGCAGTGCTAGGGCACGACAGGGCCTTTTGGAGCCCCAGCATTTT; CDR3aa: CSARARQGLLEPQHF
v_gene: TRBV19; abundance: NA; j_gene: TRBJ2-7; d_gene: NA; CDR3nt: TGTGCCAGTAGTATCCCACAAGGGCGGGAGCAGTACTTC; CDR3aa: CASSIPQGREQYF
v_gene: TRBV5-6; abundance: NA; j_gene: TRBJ2-2; d_gene: TRBD2; CDR3nt: TGTGCCAGCAGCCTAACGACTAGCGGCCTGAACACCGGGGAGCTGTTTTTT; CDR3aa: CASSLTTSGLNTGELFF
v_gene: TRBV30; abundance: NA; j_gene: TRBJ1-4; d_gene: TRBD1; CDR3nt: TGTGCCTGGAGTCCCCTGACAGGGGGTAATGAAAAACTGTTTTTT; CDR3aa: CAWSPLTGGNEKLFF
v_gene: TRBV27; abundance: NA; j_gene: TRBJ2-3; d_gene: NA; CDR3nt: TGTGCCAGCAGTCGCTGGGACAGCACAGATACGCAGTATTTT; CDR3aa: CASSRWDSTDTQYF
v_gene: TRBV5-5; abundance: many; j_gene: TRBJ1-3; d_gene: NA; CDR3nt: TGTGCCAGCAGCCCGGGGCCTCGCTCTGGAAACACCATATATTTT; CDR3aa: CASSPGPRSGNTIYF
v_gene: TRBV5-1; abundance: many; j_gene: TRBJ2-1; d_gene: TRBD1; CDR3nt: TGCGCCAGCAGCTTGTTCCCGCAGGGGGAGTATAGTGAGCAGTTCTTC; CDR3aa: CASSLFPQGEYSEQFF
v_gene: TRBV7-2; abundance: NA; j_gene: TRBJ2-7; d_gene: TRBD2; CDR3nt: TGTGCCAGCAGCCCCGGACTAGCAAGAGCACTCTCCTACGAGCAGTACTTC; CDR3aa: CASSPGLARALSYEQYF
v_gene: TRBV28; abundance: few; j_gene: TRBJ2-3; d_gene: NA; CDR3nt: TGTGCCAGCACCTCCCCTCGCGGGGCGCCGACAGATACGCAGTATTTT; CDR3aa: CASTSPRGAPTDTQYF
v_gene: TRBV27; abundance: many; j_gene: TRBJ2-1; d_gene: TRBD2; CDR3nt: TGTGCCAGCAGTTTCCCCACTAGCGGGAACAATGAGCAGTTCTTC; CDR3aa: CASSFPTSGNNEQFF
v_gene: TRBV18; abundance: many; j_gene: TRBJ1-6; d_gene: NA; CDR3nt: TGTGCCAGCTCACCAGACTTTCCGGACGGGTCACCCCTCCACTTT; CDR3aa: CASSPDFPDGSPLHF
v_gene: TRBV28; abundance: NA; j_gene: TRBJ1-2; d_gene: NA; CDR3nt: TGTGCCACCAAGGACGGGAGCTATGGCTACACCTTC; CDR3aa: CATKDGSYGYTF
v_gene: TRBV7-9; abundance: many; j_gene: TRBJ2-1; d_gene: TRBD1; CDR3nt: TGTGCCAGCAAAGGTGACGGGACAGGGAAACGCAATGAGCAGTTCTTC; CDR3aa: CASKGDGTGKRNEQFF
v_gene: TRBV12-3/TRBV12-4; abundance: few; j_gene: TRBJ1-5; d_gene: NA; CDR3nt: TGTGCCAGCACCCCCTCGGGGGCGAATCAGCCCCAGCATTTT; CDR3aa: CASTPSGANQPQHF
v_gene: TRBV6-1; abundance: few; j_gene: TRBJ1-1; d_gene: NA; CDR3nt: TGTGCCAGCAGTCTGAAGCTAGAAATGAACACTGAAGCTTTCTTT; CDR3aa: CASSLKLEMNTEAFF
v_gene: TRBV7-8; abundance: NA; j_gene: TRBJ2-3; d_gene: NA; CDR3nt: TGTGCCAGCAGCTTAGTCAGGTCTGCGATCCCTAGCACAGATACGCAGTATTTT; CDR3aa: CASSLVRSAIPSTDTQYF
v_gene: TRBV10-3; abundance: many; j_gene: TRBJ2-3; d_gene: NA; CDR3nt: TGTGCCACCGTTGGGCCCAGAACAGATACGCAGTATTTT; CDR3aa: CATVGPRTDTQYF
v_gene: TRBV30; abundance: NA; j_gene: TRBJ1-1; d_gene: NA; CDR3nt: TGTGCCTGGAGTGTACTTAGTGAAGCTTTCTTT; CDR3aa: CAWSVLSEAFF
v_gene: TRBV11-3; abundance: few; j_gene: TRBJ2-2; d_gene: NA; CDR3nt: TGTGCCAGCAGGTCTACAGGGACGACCGGGGAGCTGTTTTTT; CDR3aa: CASRSTGTTGELFF
v_gene: TRBV28; abundance: NA; j_gene: TRBJ2-5; d_gene: NA; CDR3nt: TGTGCCAGCAGCCACCGGGAAGCTTCTCGCGGGACCCAGTACTTC; CDR3aa: CASSHREASRGTQYF
v_gene: TRBV6-5; abundance: NA; j_gene: TRBJ2-2; d_gene: NA; CDR3nt: TGTGCCAGCAGTTACCTCGCCACCGGGGAGCTGTTTTTT; CDR3aa: CASSYLATGELFF
v_gene: TRBV5-1; abundance: few; j_gene: TRBJ1-2; d_gene: NA; CDR3nt: TGCGCCAGCAGCTTGGTACCGACGGGGCGAGGCTACACCTTC; CDR3aa: CASSLVPTGRGYTF
v_gene: TRBV29-1; abundance: NA; j_gene: TRBJ2-5; d_gene: NA; CDR3nt: TGCAGCGTAGGGAGACGGACGGAAGAGACCCAGTACTTC; CDR3aa: CSVGRRTEETQYF
v_gene: TRBV6-1; abundance: few; j_gene: TRBJ2-3; d_gene: NA; CDR3nt: TGTGCCAGCTTAGACGGGACGGGACACACAGATACGCAGTATTTT; CDR3aa: CASLDGTGHTDTQYF
v_gene: TRBV28; abundance: many; j_gene: TRBJ1-4; d_gene: NA; CDR3nt: TGTGCCAGCAGTTTATCCGGTGAAAAACTGTTTTTT; CDR3aa: CASSLSGEKLFF
v_gene: TRBV29-1; abundance: many; j_gene: TRBJ2-7; d_gene: NA; CDR3nt: TGCAGCGCCCGGACAGAGAGCTCCTACGAGCAGTACTTC; CDR3aa: CSARTESSYEQYF
v_gene: TRBV6-1; abundance: NA; j_gene: TRBJ1-1; d_gene: NA; CDR3nt: TGTGCCAGCAGTGAGTTGGGTGGGGGACTGAACACTGAAGCTTTCTTT; CDR3aa: CASSELGGGLNTEAFF